Sequencing of this T cell receptor (beta chain) was carried out in a study of blood T cell repertoires in COVID-19. In the study overall: Spain, Italy and the United States supplied samples that represented acute and convalescent COVID-19. In each case, the material was cDNA or gDNA derived from T cells, B-cell-depleted T cells, or PBMCs.

In the original processing: Amplification from reference gene primers served as the basis for estimated nucleated cell counts. Libraries were prepared by immunoSEQ multiplex PCR; TCRdb keeps only in-frame clonotypes and omits some of them. V, J and clone size are taken as reported in that table, and D and trimming were inferred from the DNA itself. The repertoire holds around 99,000 clones, with about 87% as singletons. Germline V CDR1 and CDR2: LGHDT, YNNKEL (reference sequence). V gave up 1 base and J gave up 7 bases, with 20 bases separating them. The CDR3 is 16 residues long. The sequence was collected from a woman in her fifties or sixties with acute or convalescent COVID-19. Specimen: peripheral blood. The chain carries TRBV3-1 (or the pseudogene TRBV3-2) and TRBJ2-7, with a possible D match to TRBD1 (6 bases). CDR3 residues: CASSQVMASRGGEQYF. The DNA of the CDR3 is TGTGCCAGCAGCCAAGTTATGGCTAGTCGAGGGGGAGAGCAGTACTTC.